The clone carrying this T cell receptor beta chain was found a few times. The antigen is unknown. The sequenced template was cDNA made from the entire isolated RNA. The protocol was immunoSEQ multiplex PCR, while the TCRdb copy is restricted to in-frame clones and leaves out a portion. This sample has 300,000 or so clones, with approximately 13% found just once. This sample was included in a study of beta chain features in type 1 diabetes. Study-wide context: All samples combined gave fewer than 110 million sorted cells for examination.

Overall study results and limits: In every one of the four CD4+ subsets, TCRB CDR3s were moderately but significantly shorter in Type 1 diabetes patients. The study found fewer insertions and more deletions at VDJ junctions in type 1 diabetes patients. Resolution of whether HLA type affects TCRB rearrangement was not achieved here.

With 5 bases clipped from V and 0 bases from J, the junction kept 4 bases outside the gene matches. Germline CDR1 MNHNY, CDR2 SVGAGI (reference sequence). The CDR3 runs to 15 residues. The gene calls are TRBV6-6 and TRBJ2-7; 10 bases agree with TRBD2. The specimen was naive CD4+ T cells from blood. This TCR came from a woman in her late teens or twenties with type 1 diabetes. The CDR3 loop is CASSDGTSVSYEQYV. The CDR3 DNA follows: TGTGCCAGCAGTGACGGGACTAGCGTCTCCTACGAGCAGTACGTC.